Listed below are T cell receptor beta chains from one sample, sequenced in a study of OX40 agonist ivuxolimab in advanced cancers. TCRdb's copy holds only in-frame clones and misses some; the assay was immunoSEQ multiplex PCR. The sample has approximately 25,000 clones, about 86% seen once; the top ten hold about 30%. The sample here was CD4+ or CD8+ T cells sorted from blood, taken in a trial of the OX40 agonist ivuxolimab. The receptors were sampled from an adult with an advanced solid tumor such as melanoma, head and neck, liver or kidney cancer. Both conserved end residues are part of each CDR3. D genes are given only for firm matches. Clone size is not always given. Where it is, it says once, few, many or a class for expanded clones.

V gene: TRBV27; clone size: .; J gene: TRBJ2-7; D gene: TRBD1; CDR3 protein: CASRYITGAGEQYF; CDR3 DNA: TGTGCCAGCAGATATATCACAGGGGCAGGCGAGCAGTACTTC
V gene: TRBV9; clone size: .; J gene: TRBJ2-2; D gene: .; CDR3 protein: CASSDRLVGTGELFF; CDR3 DNA: TGTGCCAGCAGCGATCGACTAGTTGGAACCGGGGAGCTGTTTTTT
V gene: TRBV5-6; clone size: .; J gene: TRBJ2-5; D gene: TRBD1; CDR3 protein: CASSLYSGGGFETQYF; CDR3 DNA: TGTGCCAGCAGCTTGTACTCAGGGGGTGGTTTCGAGACCCAGTACTTC
V gene: TRBV28; clone size: .; J gene: TRBJ1-1; D gene: TRBD1; CDR3 protein: CASSNRGRFTEAFF; CDR3 DNA: TGTGCCAGCAGCAACAGGGGAAGGTTCACTGAAGCTTTCTTT
V gene: TRBV2; clone size: .; J gene: TRBJ1-1; D gene: TRBD1; CDR3 protein: CASSGQGLNTEAFF; CDR3 DNA: TGTGCCAGCAGTGGACAGGGGTTGAACACTGAAGCTTTCTTT
V gene: TRBV28; clone size: .; J gene: TRBJ2-7; D gene: TRBD2; CDR3 protein: CASSEVGGAPSYEQYF; CDR3 DNA: TGTGCCAGCAGTGAAGTCGGGGGGGCCCCTTCCTACGAGCAGTACTTC
V gene: TRBV2; clone size: .; J gene: TRBJ1-1; D gene: .; CDR3 protein: CASSAGRSTEAFF; CDR3 DNA: TGTGCCAGCAGTGCAGGGCGGAGCACTGAAGCTTTCTTT
V gene: TRBV15; clone size: .; J gene: TRBJ2-4; D gene: .; CDR3 protein: CATSTRDGKNIQYF; CDR3 DNA: TGTGCCACCAGCACCCGGGACGGTAAAAACATTCAGTACTTC
V gene: TRBV30; clone size: .; J gene: TRBJ2-5; D gene: .; CDR3 protein: CAWSVGAQETQYF; CDR3 DNA: TGTGCCTGGAGTGTGGGGGCCCAAGAGACCCAGTACTTC
V gene: TRBV28; clone size: .; J gene: TRBJ1-5; D gene: .; CDR3 protein: CASSLFGFQGSNQPQHF; CDR3 DNA: TGTGCCAGCAGTTTATTTGGCTTTCAGGGTAGCAATCAGCCCCAGCATTTT
V gene: TRBV6-1; clone size: .; J gene: TRBJ2-7; D gene: .; CDR3 protein: CASSELDSYSPYEQYF; CDR3 DNA: TGTGCCAGCAGTGAATTGGACTCATACTCGCCCTACGAGCAGTACTTC
V gene: TRBV27; clone size: .; J gene: TRBJ2-2; D gene: TRBD2; CDR3 protein: CASSPRTSGGINTGELFF; CDR3 DNA: TGTGCCAGCAGTCCCCGGACTAGCGGGGGGATTAACACCGGGGAGCTGTTTTTT
V gene: TRBV5-1; clone size: .; J gene: TRBJ2-7; D gene: TRBD2; CDR3 protein: CASGGLAGAQGSSYEQYF; CDR3 DNA: TGCGCCAGCGGAGGACTAGCGGGGGCACAAGGTTCCTCCTACGAGCAGTACTTC
V gene: TRBV10-3; clone size: .; J gene: TRBJ2-7; D gene: .; CDR3 protein: CAAKGPYEQYF; CDR3 DNA: TGTGCCGCCAAGGGGCCCTACGAGCAGTACTTC
V gene: TRBV6-1; clone size: few; J gene: TRBJ2-1; D gene: TRBD2; CDR3 protein: CAMSVGTSSYNEQFF; CDR3 DNA: TGTGCCATGAGTGTTGGGACTAGCTCCTACAATGAGCAGTTCTTC
V gene: TRBV2; clone size: .; J gene: TRBJ2-1; D gene: TRBD2; CDR3 protein: CASRLAGYNEQFF; CDR3 DNA: TGTGCCAGCAGACTAGCGGGGTACAATGAGCAGTTCTTC
V gene: TRBV28; clone size: medium-sized; J gene: TRBJ2-2; D gene: .; CDR3 protein: CASSPTSASGELFF; CDR3 DNA: TGTGCCAGCAGCCCCACGTCCGCCTCCGGGGAGCTGTTTTTT
V gene: TRBV4-2; clone size: .; J gene: TRBJ1-1; D gene: .; CDR3 protein: CASSHLRYTEAFF; CDR3 DNA: TGTGCCAGCAGCCATTTGCGGTACACTGAAGCTTTCTTT
V gene: TRBV19; clone size: .; J gene: TRBJ1-5; D gene: .; CDR3 protein: CASSPRDTHSNQPQHF; CDR3 DNA: TGTGCCAGTAGCCCTAGGGACACCCATAGCAATCAGCCCCAGCATTTT
V gene: TRBV7-9; clone size: .; J gene: TRBJ1-5; D gene: .; CDR3 protein: CASSLFGEYSNQPQHF; CDR3 DNA: TGTGCCAGCAGCTTATTTGGAGAGTATAGCAATCAGCCCCAGCATTTT
V gene: TRBV6-5; clone size: .; J gene: TRBJ1-6; D gene: .; CDR3 protein: CASSYWNSYNSPLHF; CDR3 DNA: TGTGCCAGCAGTTATTGGAACTCCTATAATTCACCCCTCCACTTT
V gene: TRBV20-1; clone size: .; J gene: TRBJ2-7; D gene: .; CDR3 protein: CSAETSYEQYF; CDR3 DNA: TGCAGTGCAGAGACTAGCTACGAGCAGTACTTC
V gene: TRBV6-4; clone size: .; J gene: TRBJ1-6; D gene: .; CDR3 protein: CASTNGESSYNSPLHF; CDR3 DNA: TGTGCCAGCACCAACGGGGAGAGCTCCTATAATTCACCCCTCCACTTT
V gene: TRBV6-4; clone size: .; J gene: TRBJ1-4; D gene: .; CDR3 protein: CASSLWGGDEKLFF; CDR3 DNA: TGTGCCAGCAGTCTTTGGGGGGGCGATGAAAAACTGTTTTTT
V gene: TRBV4-1; clone size: .; J gene: TRBJ2-3; D gene: TRBD2; CDR3 protein: CASSHRDGGTLRPDTQYF; CDR3 DNA: TGCGCCAGCAGCCACCGAGACGGGGGGACCTTACGGCCAGATACGCAGTATTTT
V gene: TRBV7-8; clone size: few; J gene: TRBJ2-1; D gene: TRBD2; CDR3 protein: CASSLQGLANEQFF; CDR3 DNA: TGTGCCAGCAGCTTACAGGGACTAGCAAATGAGCAGTTCTTC
V gene: TRBV28; clone size: .; J gene: TRBJ1-5; D gene: .; CDR3 protein: CVSSFRRELNQPQHF; CDR3 DNA: TGTGTCAGCAGTTTCCGACGGGAGCTCAATCAGCCCCAGCATTTT